The following is a TCR beta chain sequence with its context. This clonotype was observed a few times. Its target antigen remains unknown. Base qualities are not provided; no much larger clone lies one nucleotide away. This sample was included in a study of T cell repertoires in cytomegalovirus infection (dated by TCRdb to the late 2010s). General notes on the study: Donor HLA type was relevant to the analysis, as public TCR beta signatures indicated carriage of CMV infection together with the matching HLA type. General study outcomes and caveats: The ex vivo response was dominated by HLA-C-restricted CMV-specific TCR beta clonotypes, which also provided the single most frequent clonotype in two of eight donors. Cumulative frequency of public TCR beta family members discriminated carriers of CMV infection plus the relevant HLA type in this cohort and an independent approximately 350-donor cohort.

From cysteine to phenylalanine, the CDR3 is 16 amino acids long. Kept here is only the CDR3 DNA, which spans 48 bases and is read in frame from base 1. The germline V gene supplies CDR1 SGHTA and CDR2 FQGNSA. V lost 0 bases and J lost 3 bases, and the count of bases not matched to a germline gene is 4. Sequenced on an Illumina HiSeq 1500. Using fastp at Q25 and MiXCR, TCRdb reprocessed the public reads and kept productive beta chains. Rows matching on CDR3 protein sequence are summarized as one entry with the most common DNA and genes. This sample comprises about 740,000 distinct CDR3 sequences, roughly 35% of them detected only once. Roughly 2.8% of the sample belongs to the ten largest clones.

This receptor was taken from a human donor in good health (CMV status not recorded). Some clones in this sample may be carry-over from other donors' samples. Sequencing was carried out using PBMCs. Recombination connected TRBV7-2 to TRBJ2-2; TRBD1 fits 7 bases in the junction. For the CDR3, the sequence is CASSLAQGTYTGELFF. The DNA reads TGTGCCAGCAGCTTAGCACAGGGGACATACACCGGGGAGCTGTTTTTT.